These 9 T cell receptor beta chains were all obtained from the same sample, sequenced in a study of cytomegalovirus exposure and HLA in healthy donors. Clones were sequenced by immunoSEQ multiplex PCR, and TCRdb holds only the in-frame ones, with some missing. The table records more than 90,000 clones, roughly 86% of them present only once. Input material: PBMCs. The receptors were gathered from a young man in good health and CMV-seronegative.

CDR3 residues: CAQSDRSEQYF. The CDR3 region has the DNA TGTGCCCAATCCGATAGATCCGAGCAGTACTTC. This rearrangement joins TRBV30 to TRBJ2-7; unclear D gene. The CDR3 is 11 residues long. In germline, CDR1 is GTSNPN, CDR2 SVGIG (reference sequence). V lost 8 bases and J lost 6, with 14 bases in between.

This clone was observed a single time. This chain joins TRBV10-2 and TRBJ1-1; the D is unclear. The germline V gene has CDR1 WSHSY and CDR2 SAAADI. Trimming left V 6 bases short and J 3 bases short, with 14 bases between. The CDR3 runs to 14 residues. The CDR3: CASSVREKDTEAFF. The CDR3 DNA is TGCGCCAGCAGCGTCCGGGAGAAGGACACTGAAGCTTTCTTT.

The chain recombines TRBV5-1 with TRBJ1-2, with 7 bases that match TRBD1. V trimming: 0 bases; J trimming: 7 bases; junction bases outside the gene matches: 6. Looked up from germline, CDR1 is SGHRS and CDR2 is YFSETQ. The CDR3 consists of 14 residues. CDR3: CASSLVGRGIGYTF. CDR3 DNA sequence: TGCGCCAGCAGCTTGGTTGGCAGGGGGATTGGCTACACCTTC.

The chain is built from TRBV6-5 and TRBJ2-2; 13 bases agree with TRBD2. Per germline, CDR1 MNHEY and CDR2 SVGAGI. V gave up 4 bases and J gave up 7 bases; unmatched junction bases: 6. The CDR3 loop spans 16 amino acids. CDR3 DNA: TGTGCCAGCAGTTTAACTAGCGGGGGGGCCGGCGGGGAGCTGTTTTTT. Translated, it gives CASSLTSGGAGGELFF.

The V and J genes are TRBV11-3 and TRBJ2-3, with TRBD2 matching over 8 bases. V lost 5 bases to trimming and J lost 4 bases; unmatched junction nucleotides: 8. The CDR3 is made up of 15 amino acids. CDR1 and CDR2 (germline): SGHNT, YENEEA. CDR3 in DNA: TGTGCCAGCAGCCCCGGGGGTAGCGGGGCAGATACGCAGTATTTT. Amino acid sequence: CASSPGGSGADTQYF.

J is TRBJ2-2 and V is TRBV5-4; 11 positions match TRBD2. Trimming took 7 bases from V and 0 from J; bases not matched to a gene: 8. The CDR3 consists of 17 residues. Germline values: CDR1 SGHNT, CDR2 YYREEE (reference sequence). The CDR3 DNA is TGTGCCAGCTCGGGACAGGGACTAGCGGCGAACACCGGGGAGCTGTTTTTT. Translated, it gives CASSGQGLAANTGELFF.

The V gene is TRBV7-8, the J gene TRBJ2-7; 7 bases are shared with TRBD1. Germline V lookup: CDR1 SGHVS, CDR2 FQNEAQ. V shed 0 bases, J shed 6 bases, and the junction held 17 bases outside the gene matches. This CDR3 contains 18 residues. CDR3 amino acids: CASSLAWGTELRRGEQYF. CDR3 DNA: TGTGCCAGCAGCTTAGCGTGGGGGACAGAACTACGCAGGGGCGAGCAGTACTTC.

The rearrangement uses TRBV30 and TRBJ1-1, with 8 positions matching TRBD1. The CDR3 consists of 13 residues. V gave up 3 bases and J gave up 5 bases; unmatched junction bases: 5. Germline lookup yields CDR1 GTSNPN and CDR2 SVGIG (reference sequence). CDR3 bases: TGTGCCTGGAGCCAATACAGGGGGACTGAAGCTTTCTTT. Its protein product is CAWSQYRGTEAFF. Full variable domain (remainder filled in from reference TRBV30 and TRBJ1-1): SQTIHQWPATLVQPVGSPLSLECTVEGTSNPNLYWYRQAAGRGLQLLFYSVGIGQISSEVPQNLSASRPQDRQFILSSKKLLLSDSGFYLCAWSQYRGTEAFFGQGTRLTVV.

This clone was counted ten times or more. The chain employs TRBV5-1 and TRBJ1-6; TRBD1 matches 8 bases. Trimming at V came to 5 bases and at J to 8 bases, leaving 3 bases not matched to a gene. CDR1 SGHRS and CDR2 YFSETQ come from the germline V gene. The CDR3 has 13 amino acids. The CDR3 loop reads CASRTGEDSPLHF. CDR3 sequence (DNA): TGCGCCAGCAGGACAGGGGAGGATTCACCCCTCCACTTT.